A single sample is the source of the 23 T cell receptor beta chains below, sequenced in a study of T cell responses to AZD1222 COVID-19 vaccine. Profiling relied on immunoSEQ multiplex PCR, and the TCRdb table lists in-frame clones only, not all of them. The sample records around 120,000 clones, around 85% being singletons. The input for sequencing was peripheral blood, taken on day 0 of AZD1222 vaccination. The receptor source for this set is an adult in good health.

V and J are TRBV11-2 and TRBJ2-7; 7 nucleotides align to TRBD2. The germline CDR1 and CDR2 sequences are SGHAT and FQNNGV. The J segment lost 0 bases and the V segment lost 6 bases, leaving 5 bases of the junction unmatched. The CDR3 consists of 14 residues. The CDR3 nucleotides are TGTGCCAGCAGACCTAGCGGCAACTCCTACGAGCAGTACTTC. Amino acids: CASRPSGNSYEQYF.

The rearrangement joins TRBV27 to TRBJ2-1; 9 nucleotides agree with TRBD2. Per the germline V gene, CDR1 is MNHEY and CDR2 is SMNVEV (reference sequence). Trimming removed 8 bases from V and 4 bases from J; junction bases left unmatched: 6. This CDR3 region has 14 residues. The CDR3 here is CASGSGRLYNEQFF. CDR3 nucleotides: TGTGCCAGCGGGAGCGGGAGGTTATACAATGAGCAGTTCTTC.

This clone was detected only a few times. The chain employs TRBV7-9 and TRBJ2-1; D is unresolved. CDR1 is SEHNR, CDR2 FQNEAQ, per germline (reference sequence). V was shortened by 1 base and J by 6 bases, with 19 bases between the two germline ends. The CDR3 length is 17 residues. The CDR3 sequence is CASSLGQKSLVSNEQFF. The CDR3 DNA sequence: TGTGCCAGCAGCTTAGGGCAAAAGAGTTTAGTATCCAATGAGCAGTTCTTC. Combining the CDR3 with reference TRBV7-9 and TRBJ2-1 gives the whole variable domain DTGVSQNPRHKITKRGQNVTFRCDPISEHNRLYWYRQTLGQGPEFLTYFQNEAQLEKSRLLSDRFSAERPKGSFSTLEIQRTEQGDSAMYLCASSLGQKSLVSNEQFFGPGTRLTVL.

Regarding this clone: Other DNA sequences in this sample translate to the same CDR3. The V call is TRBV2, the J call TRBJ2-7, with TRBD2 matching over 10 bases. CDR1 is SNHLY, CDR2 FYNNEI, per germline. After removal of 7 bases from V and 0 bases from J, the junction contained 3 bases not matched to a gene. This CDR3 contains 14 residues. The CDR3: CASILAGASYEQYF. The CDR3 region has the DNA TGTGCCAGCATTCTAGCGGGAGCCTCCTACGAGCAGTACTTC.

V usage is TRBV19 and J usage is TRBJ2-3, with TRBD2 matching over 10 bases. CDR3 length: 16 amino acids. The germline V gene encodes CDR1 LNHDA and CDR2 SQIVND (reference sequence). The V and J ends lost 4 bases and 4 bases, in that order; junction bases with no gene match: 8. CDR3 DNA sequence: TGTGCCAGTAGTAAGGGTAGCGGGAGGATCTCAGATACGCAGTATTTT. Translation gives CASSKGSGRISDTQYF.

This chain links TRBV11-2 with TRBJ2-5; TRBD2 aligns across 7 bases. V was clipped by 1 base and J by 5 bases; unmatched bases: 10. The germline gives CDR1 SGHAT, CDR2 FQNNGV. The CDR3 is made up of 16 amino acids. The CDR3, as DNA: TGTGCCAGCAGCTTAGTAGCGGGCTACCCGCAGGAGACCCAGTACTTC. It is translated as CASSLVAGYPQETQYF.

The chain is built from TRBV7-9 and TRBJ1-2; D is perhaps TRBD1 (5 bases). This CDR3 comprises 15 residues. Germline CDR1 SEHNR, CDR2 FQNEAQ (reference sequence). V was clipped by 0 bases and J by 0 bases, with 8 bases between them. In nucleotides, the CDR3 is TGTGCCAGCAGCTTAGCGCAGGGCCCTAACTATGGCTACACCTTC. It is translated as CASSLAQGPNYGYTF.

The V gene is TRBV30, the J gene TRBJ2-7, with D perhaps TRBD1 (6 bases). Germline assignment: CDR1 GTSNPN and CDR2 SVGIG (reference sequence). The CDR3 covers 13 residues. The V gene lost 3 bases and the J gene lost 4 bases, with 13 bases spanning the gap. This CDR3 reads CAWSYLQGYEQYF. As DNA, the CDR3 is TGTGCCTGGAGCTACCTTCAGGGGTACGAGCAGTACTTC.

The chain recombines TRBV28 with TRBJ2-7; 8 bases are shared with TRBD1. The CDR3 is made up of 14 amino acids. V trimming: 7 bases; J trimming: 4 bases; junction bases outside the gene matches: 9. Germline V lookup: CDR1 MDHEN, CDR2 SYDVKM. The CDR3, as DNA: TGTGCCAGCACCGGCGGACAGGGAATTTACGAGCAGTACTTC. It translates to CASTGGQGIYEQYF.

V gene TRBV19 combines with J gene TRBJ2-5; 15 nucleotides agree with TRBD2. The ends lost 5 bases at V and 4 bases at J; junction bases unmatched: 8. The CDR3 has 17 residues. Germline values: CDR1 LNHDA, CDR2 SQIVND (reference sequence). CDR3 sequence: CASSGLAGGGWGETQYF. CDR3 in DNA: TGTGCCAGTAGTGGACTAGCGGGAGGGGGTTGGGGAGAGACCCAGTACTTC.

V gene TRBV29-1 combines with J gene TRBJ2-7, with a weak D call TRBD2 (5 bases). Looked up from germline, CDR1 is SQVTM and CDR2 is ANQGSEA. The CDR3 runs 13 residues. The ends were cut back, 3 bases at V and 3 bases at J, with 12 bases in the middle. The CDR3 sequence is CSVERGKDYEQYF. Written as DNA, the CDR3 is TGCAGCGTTGAGCGAGGGAAAGACTACGAGCAGTACTTC.

The chain has TRBV28 and TRBJ2-3; D is unclear. The CDR3 is 12 residues long. Germline values: CDR1 MDHEN, CDR2 SYDVKM. Trimming removed 5 bases from V and 6 bases from J, with 9 bases in between. CDR3 nucleotide sequence: TGTGCCAGCAGTGATTCAGATGATACGCAGTATTTT. Translating it yields CASSDSDDTQYF.

This chain links TRBV19 with TRBJ1-5, with D unresolved. Per germline, CDR1 LNHDA and CDR2 SQIVND (reference sequence). The CDR3 totals 13 residues. Trimming removed 8 bases from V and 2 bases from J, with 10 bases in between. CDR3 region: CASLREGNQPQHF. The CDR3 coding sequence is TGTGCCAGTTTAAGGGAAGGCAATCAGCCCCAGCATTTT.

The chain's CDR3 is CASSPDGGAANSPLHF. In DNA, the CDR3 is TGTGCCAGCAGCCCCGACGGGGGGGCAGCTAATTCACCCCTCCACTTT. The gene calls are TRBV3-1 (or the pseudogene TRBV3-2) and TRBJ1-6, with D perhaps TRBD1 (6 bases). This CDR3 comprises 16 residues. Per the germline V gene, CDR1 is LGHDT and CDR2 is YNNKEL (reference sequence). Trimming removed 4 bases at V and 6 bases at J, with 16 bases between.

The V call is TRBV6-5, the J call TRBJ1-2; D is unclear. Germline V lookup: CDR1 MNHEY, CDR2 SVGAGI. Between the trimmed V and J ends, which lost 4 bases and 0 bases, there was a span of 15 bases. This CDR3 is built from 16 residues. The CDR3 is CASSSLTALANYGYTF. The CDR3 DNA follows: TGTGCCAGCAGTTCCCTGACCGCGTTAGCTAACTATGGCTACACCTTC.

Note on this clone: One end of the junction fails to match germline, which may point to a read error. V and J are TRBV19 and TRBJ2-4; D uncertain. Germline CDR1 is LNHDA and CDR2 is SQIVND (reference sequence). The CDR3 sequence is 14 residues long. CDR3 DNA sequence: TGTGCCAGTAGCATAGGTGATGCCAAAAACATTCAGTACTTC. Amino acids: CASSIGDAKNIQYF.

The V and J genes are TRBV11-2 and TRBJ1-1; no clear D. The ends were cut back, 5 bases at V and 3 bases at J, with 10 bases in the middle. Germline V gene lookup returns CDR1 SGHAT and CDR2 FQNNGV. This CDR3 spans 13 amino acids. Here the CDR3 DNA reads TGTGCCAGCAGCCCTGGGCGACACACTGAAGCTTTCTTT. This translates into CASSPGRHTEAFF.

The chain uses TRBV19 and TRBJ2-7; the match to TRBD1 covers 7 bases. CDR1 and CDR2 from the germline V gene are LNHDA and SQIVND (reference sequence). There are 15 residues in the CDR3. J lost 5 bases, V lost 3 bases, and 10 bases had no gene match. In DNA form, the CDR3 reads TGTGCCAGTAGTATTATGGCAGGGGGAAGGAACGAGCAGTACTTC. Its protein product is CASSIMAGGRNEQYF.

J is TRBJ2-7 and V is TRBV14, with D perhaps TRBD1 or TRBD2 (5 bases each). This CDR3 contains 16 residues. The ends were cut back, 0 bases at V and 3 bases at J, with 15 bases in the middle. Per the germline V gene, CDR1 is SGHDN and CDR2 is FVKESK. CDR3 in amino acids: CASSQDRGVVVYEQYF. The CDR3 DNA is TGTGCCAGCAGCCAAGATCGAGGGGTTGTTGTCTACGAGCAGTACTTC.

With respect to this clone: This sample includes further DNA sequences coding for the same CDR3. The J gene is TRBJ1-3, the V gene TRBV3-1 (or the pseudogene TRBV3-2), with a possible D match to TRBD1 (5 bases). CDR1 is LGHDT, CDR2 YNNKEL, per germline (reference sequence). The CDR3 is made up of 14 amino acids. V was trimmed by 4 bases and J by 3 bases, leaving 10 bases between them. The DNA of the CDR3 is TGTGCCAGCAGCCGTCAGGGTAGTGGAAACACCATATATTTT. Amino acids: CASSRQGSGNTIYF.

The chain employs TRBV11-1 and TRBJ1-1; D unclear. Germline CDR1 SGHAT, CDR2 FQDESV (reference sequence). This CDR3 is 13 amino acids long. V was cut by 1 base and J by 1 base, with 4 bases left in between. The CDR3 coding sequence is TGTGCCAGCAGCTTAGTGAGGAACACTGAAGCTTTCTTT. It specifies CASSLVRNTEAFF. Variable domain in full (rest from reference TRBV11-1 and TRBJ1-1): EAEVAQSPRYKITEKSQAVAFWCDPISGHATLYWYRQILGQGPELLVQFQDESVVDDSQLPKDRFSAERLKGVDSTLKIQPAELGDSAMYLCASSLVRNTEAFFGQGTRLTVV.

The V and J genes are TRBV19 and TRBJ2-7; 10 nucleotides agree with TRBD2. In germline, CDR1 is LNHDA, CDR2 SQIVND (reference sequence). The V segment lost 4 bases and the J segment 2 bases; nucleotides outside the gene matches: 5. This CDR3 has 15 residues. The CDR3 protein is CASSTLAGGTYEQYF. The CDR3 nucleotides are TGTGCCAGTAGTACCTTAGCGGGAGGAACCTACGAGCAGTACTTC.

This chain links TRBV6-5 with TRBJ1-2; the D is unclear. The CDR3 loop spans 15 amino acids. Trimming cost V 0 bases and J 0 bases, with 8 bases left between them. Germline lookup yields CDR1 MNHEY and CDR2 SVGAGI. This CDR3 reads CASSYSVVANYGYTF. The CDR3 DNA is TGTGCCAGCAGTTACTCGGTGGTAGCTAACTATGGCTACACCTTC.